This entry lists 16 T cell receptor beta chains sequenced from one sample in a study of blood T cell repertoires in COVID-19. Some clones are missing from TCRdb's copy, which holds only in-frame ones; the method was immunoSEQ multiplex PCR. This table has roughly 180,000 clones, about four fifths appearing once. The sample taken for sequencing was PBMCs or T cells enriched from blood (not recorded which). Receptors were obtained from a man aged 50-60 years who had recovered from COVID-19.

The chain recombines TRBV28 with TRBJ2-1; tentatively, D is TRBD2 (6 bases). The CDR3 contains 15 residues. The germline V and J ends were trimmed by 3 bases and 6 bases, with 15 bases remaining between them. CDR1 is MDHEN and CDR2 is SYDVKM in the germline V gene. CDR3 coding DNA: TGTGCCAGCAGTTTGCGGCTATGGAGGGCCAATGAGCAGTTCTTC. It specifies CASSLRLWRANEQFF.

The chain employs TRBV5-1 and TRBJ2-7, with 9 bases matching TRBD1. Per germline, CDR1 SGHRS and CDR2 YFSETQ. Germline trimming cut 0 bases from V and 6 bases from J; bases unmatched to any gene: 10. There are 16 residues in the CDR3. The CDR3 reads CASSLALGTGSGEQYF. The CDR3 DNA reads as TGCGCCAGCAGCTTGGCCTTAGGGACAGGGTCGGGCGAGCAGTACTTC.

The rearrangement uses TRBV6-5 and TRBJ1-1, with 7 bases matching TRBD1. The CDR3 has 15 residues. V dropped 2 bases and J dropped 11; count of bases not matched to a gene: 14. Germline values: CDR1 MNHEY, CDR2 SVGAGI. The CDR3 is CASSYAQTGATKAFF. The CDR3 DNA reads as TGTGCCAGCAGTTACGCCCAAACAGGGGCCACGAAGGCTTTCTTT.

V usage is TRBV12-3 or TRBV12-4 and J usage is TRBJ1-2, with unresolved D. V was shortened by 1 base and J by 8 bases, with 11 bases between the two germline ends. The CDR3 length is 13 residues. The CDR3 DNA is TGTGCCAGCAGTTTAGGAGGGTTTGAAGGCTACACCTTC. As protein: CASSLGGFEGYTF.

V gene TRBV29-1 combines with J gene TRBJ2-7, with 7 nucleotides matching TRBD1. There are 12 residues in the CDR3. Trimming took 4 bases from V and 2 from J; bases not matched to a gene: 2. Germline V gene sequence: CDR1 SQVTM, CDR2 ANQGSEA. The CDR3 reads CSVGDSPYEQYF. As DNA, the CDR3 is TGCAGCGTTGGGGACAGTCCCTACGAGCAGTACTTC.

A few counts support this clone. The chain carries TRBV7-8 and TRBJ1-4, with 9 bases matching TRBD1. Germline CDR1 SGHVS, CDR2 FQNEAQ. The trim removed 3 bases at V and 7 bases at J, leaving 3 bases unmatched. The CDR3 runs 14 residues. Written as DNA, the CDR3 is TGTGCCAGCAGCTTTGGGACAGGGCCTGAAAAACTGTTTTTT. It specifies CASSFGTGPEKLFF.

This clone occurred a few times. The CDR3 spells CASSRQTGELFF. The CDR3 region has the DNA TGTGCCAGCTCACGTCAGACCGGGGAGCTGTTTTTT. This sequence joins TRBV18 and TRBJ2-2; no reliable D call. Trimming took 4 bases from V and 5 from J, leaving 5 bases between them. Germline V gene lookup returns CDR1 KGHSH and CDR2 LQKENI. The length of the CDR3 is 12 residues. Full variable domain (remainder filled in from reference TRBV18 and TRBJ2-2): NAGVMQNPRHLVRRRGQEARLRCSPMKGHSHVYWYRQLPEEGLKFMVYLQKENIIDESGMPKERFSAEFPKEGPSILRIQQVVRGDSAAYFCASSRQTGELFFGEGSRLTVL.

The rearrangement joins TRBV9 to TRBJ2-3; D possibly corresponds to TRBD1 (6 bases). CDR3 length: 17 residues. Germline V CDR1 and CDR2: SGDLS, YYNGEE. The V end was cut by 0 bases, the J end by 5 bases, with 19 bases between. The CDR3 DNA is TGTGCCAGCAGCGTAGTCGGGGTCGGGCAGGGGAAAGATACGCAGTATTTT. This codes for CASSVVGVGQGKDTQYF.

CDR3 amino acids: CASRPGVLGSSPQHF. The DNA for the CDR3 is TGTGCCAGCAGGCCGGGGGTGCTAGGCAGTTCGCCCCAGCATTTT. V usage is TRBV6-5 and J usage is TRBJ1-5; D is perhaps TRBD1 (5 bases). Germline CDR1 is MNHEY and CDR2 is SVGAGI. V lost 6 bases and J lost 9, with 21 bases in between. There are 15 residues in the CDR3.

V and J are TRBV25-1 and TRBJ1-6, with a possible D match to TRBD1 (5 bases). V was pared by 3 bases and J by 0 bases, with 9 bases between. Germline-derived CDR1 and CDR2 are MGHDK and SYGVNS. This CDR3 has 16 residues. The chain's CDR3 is CASSDWGGSYNSPLHF. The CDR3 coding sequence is TGTGCCAGCAGTGATTGGGGGGGCTCCTATAATTCACCCCTCCACTTT.

The CDR3 nucleotides are TGTGCCAGCAGTTACCAGACTCGTTTCTCCTACGAGCAGTACTTC. Amino acid sequence: CASSYQTRFSYEQYF. This chain connects TRBV6-2 or TRBV6-3 to TRBJ2-7; D uncertain. Per the germline V gene, CDR1 is MNHEY and CDR2 is SVGEGT. Trimming removed 2 bases from V and 0 bases from J, with 11 bases in between. There are 15 residues in the CDR3.

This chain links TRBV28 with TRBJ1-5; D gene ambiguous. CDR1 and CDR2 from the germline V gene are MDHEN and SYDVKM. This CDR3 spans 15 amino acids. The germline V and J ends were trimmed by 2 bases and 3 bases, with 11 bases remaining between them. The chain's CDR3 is CASSLPTGDNQPQHF. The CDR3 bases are TGTGCCAGCAGTTTACCAACCGGGGACAATCAGCCCCAGCATTTT.

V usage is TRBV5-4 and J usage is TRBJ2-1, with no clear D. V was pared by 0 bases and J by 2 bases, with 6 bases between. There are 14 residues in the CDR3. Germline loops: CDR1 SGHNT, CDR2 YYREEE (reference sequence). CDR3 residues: CASSLELTYNEQFF. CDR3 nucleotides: TGTGCCAGCAGCTTGGAACTTACCTACAATGAGCAGTTCTTC.

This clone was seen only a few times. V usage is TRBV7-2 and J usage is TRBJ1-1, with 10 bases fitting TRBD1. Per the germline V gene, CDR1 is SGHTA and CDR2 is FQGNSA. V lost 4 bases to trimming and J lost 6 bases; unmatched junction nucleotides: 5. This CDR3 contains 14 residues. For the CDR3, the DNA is TGTGCCAGCAGCTGGGACAGGGGTCAGCCTGAAGCTTTCTTT. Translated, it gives CASSWDRGQPEAFF.

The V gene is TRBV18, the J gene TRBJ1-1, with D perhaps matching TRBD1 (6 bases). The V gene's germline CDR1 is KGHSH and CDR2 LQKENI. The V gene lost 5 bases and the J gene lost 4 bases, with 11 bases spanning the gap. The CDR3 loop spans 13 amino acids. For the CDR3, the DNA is TGTGCCAGCTCAGAAACAGGGCTCACTGAAGCTTTCTTT. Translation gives CASSETGLTEAFF.

The CDR3 sequence: CASGLLQARTSGRASGTYNEQFF. The CDR3 nucleotides read TGTGCTAGTGGTTTGCTCCAGGCGCGGACTAGCGGGAGGGCCTCCGGGACCTACAATGAGCAGTTCTTC. This sequence joins TRBV12-5 and TRBJ2-1; 15 bases match TRBD2. V lost 2 bases and J lost 2; bases outside the gene matches: 19. This CDR3 contains 23 residues. Germline V gene lookup returns CDR1 LGHNT and CDR2 FRNRAP.